One sample yielded the 29 T cell receptor beta chains listed below, sequenced in a study of cytomegalovirus exposure and HLA in healthy donors. The PCR ran on 60 Vbeta and 13 Jbeta primers. Libraries were prepared by immunoSEQ multiplex PCR; TCRdb keeps only in-frame clonotypes and omits some of them. The data hold tens of thousands of clones, with 75% to 85% observed a single time. The sequenced sample consisted of PBMCs. All receptors come from a woman aged 40-49 years in good health and CMV-seropositive.

V is TRBV29-1 and J is TRBJ2-7, with D perhaps TRBD1 (6 bases). V was shortened by 2 bases and J by 5 bases, with 16 bases between the two germline ends. This CDR3 spans 14 amino acids. Germline V gives CDR1 SQVTM, CDR2 ANQGSEA. DNA for the CDR3: TGCAGCGTTGAATCTTCGGGCAGGGGCGACGAGCAGTACTTC. Protein sequence: CSVESSGRGDEQYF.

The chain combines TRBV10-3 with TRBJ1-2; D might be TRBD1 (6 bases). In germline, CDR1 is ENHRY, CDR2 SYGVKD. This CDR3 comprises 15 residues. V was cut by 2 bases and J by 0 bases, with 10 bases left in between. This CDR3 is CAISETDRANYGYTF. CDR3 nucleotides: TGTGCCATCAGTGAGACGGACAGAGCTAACTATGGCTACACCTTC.

The chain employs TRBV5-4 and TRBJ1-2, with 7 bases fitting TRBD1. The CDR3 has 15 residues. CDR1 SGHNT and CDR2 YYREEE come from the germline V gene (reference sequence). With V trimmed by 3 bases and J by 8 bases, 13 bases remained unmatched. CDR3 sequence (DNA): TGTGCCAGCAGCTCCCCGGAGTGGGACAGAGAAGGCTACACCTTC. It specifies CASSSPEWDREGYTF. Together with reference TRBV5-4 and TRBJ1-2, the CDR3 gives the full variable domain: ETGVTQSPTHLIKTRGQQVTLRCSSQSGHNTVSWYQQALGQGPQFIFQYYREEENGRGNFPPRFSGLQFPNYSSELNVNALELDDSALYLCASSSPEWDREGYTFGSGTRLTVV.

The gene calls are TRBV27 and TRBJ2-1; 9 nucleotides line up with TRBD2. CDR3 size: 15 residues. Germline CDR1 is MNHEY and CDR2 is SMNVEV (reference sequence). V lost 6 bases and J lost 2; bases outside the gene matches: 5. Written as DNA, the CDR3 is TGTGCCAGCAGCCGACTAGCGGACCCCTACAATGAGCAGTTCTTC. This translates into CASSRLADPYNEQFF.

This clone has more than one count but fewer than ten. CDR3 bases: TGCAGCCCCCTGGGGAGGGCCGAACTGGGTGAGCAGTTCTTC. Amino acids: CSPLGRAELGEQFF. The rearrangement joins TRBV29-1 to TRBJ2-1, with TRBD2 matching over 7 bases. The CDR3 runs 14 residues. The ends lost 8 bases at V and 9 bases at J; junction bases unmatched: 16. CDR1 and CDR2 from the germline V gene are SQVTM and ANQGSEA.

The V and J genes are TRBV7-8 and TRBJ1-1; 10 bases agree with TRBD1. This CDR3 has 12 amino acids. J lost 9 bases, V lost 5 bases, and 3 bases had no gene match. Germline values: CDR1 SGHVS, CDR2 FQNEAQ. This CDR3 reads CASSPDRGQAFF. The CDR3 DNA is TGTGCCAGCAGCCCAGACAGGGGGCAAGCTTTCTTT.

This rearrangement joins TRBV19 to TRBJ2-7; 9 bases match TRBD1. In germline, CDR1 is LNHDA, CDR2 SQIVND (reference sequence). V shed 3 bases and J 7 bases; nucleotides not matched to a gene: 10. The CDR3 has 15 amino acids. CDR3 region: CASSIRTGAPLEQYF. The CDR3 nucleotides read TGTGCCAGTAGTATTAGGACAGGGGCCCCCTTGGAGCAGTACTTC.

The chain recombines TRBV6-1 with TRBJ2-7; 13 bases fit TRBD2. The length of the CDR3 is 13 residues. V gave up 10 bases and J gave up 4 bases; unmatched junction bases: 4. CDR1 is MNHNS, CDR2 SASEGT, per germline. The CDR3 bases are TGTGCCACCAGGACTAGCGGGAGTTACGAGCAGTACGTC. Its protein product is CATRTSGSYEQYV.

V usage is TRBV6-1 and J usage is TRBJ1-5; the match to TRBD1 covers 8 bases. The trim removed 6 bases at V and 7 bases at J, leaving 11 bases unmatched. The CDR3 length is 15 residues. Germline loops: CDR1 MNHNS, CDR2 SASEGT. CDR3 in amino acids: CASRETGASGQPQHF. Written as DNA, the CDR3 is TGTGCCAGCAGGGAGACAGGGGCTTCAGGGCAGCCCCAGCATTTT.

The chain combines TRBV27 with TRBJ2-7, with 9 bases lining up with TRBD1. The CDR3 sequence is 13 residues long. Germline-derived CDR1 and CDR2 are MNHEY and SMNVEV (reference sequence). V was pared by 5 bases and J by 6 bases, with 5 bases of the junction left unmatched. The CDR3 DNA sequence: TGTGCCAGCAGTCCGGACAGGGGTATCGAGCAGTACTTC. This gives the protein CASSPDRGIEQYF.

The chain carries TRBV19 and TRBJ1-5; D unclear. Germline assignment: CDR1 LNHDA and CDR2 SQIVND (reference sequence). The CDR3 spans 13 residues. V was cut by 3 bases and J by 4 bases, with 7 bases left in between. Here the CDR3 DNA reads TGTGCCAGTAGTATGGGGAGAAATCAGCCCCAGCATTTT. Its translation is CASSMGRNQPQHF.

The genes are TRBV28 and TRBJ2-1; the match to TRBD2 covers 9 bases. CDR1 is MDHEN, CDR2 SYDVKM, per germline. The CDR3 extends over 15 amino acids. J lost 8 bases, V lost 3 bases, and 8 bases had no gene match. The CDR3 nucleotides are TGTGCCAGCAGTTTTGGCGGGAGGGCCTTGGATGAGCAGTTCTTC. Translation: CASSFGGRALDEQFF.

The V gene is TRBV21-1, the J gene TRBJ2-2; TRBD2, as called in the table, went unchecked against the DNA. TRBV21-1 is noted as a pseudogene. The CDR3 length is 19 residues. DNA of the CDR3: TGTGCCAGCCTCCAATGGCGGGCCAAGTTGGCGAATATGCGCGGGGAGCTGTTTTTT. Translated: CASLQWRAKLANMRGELFF.

The rearrangement uses TRBV7-2 and TRBJ2-7; 10 bases fit TRBD2. The V segment lost 0 bases and the J segment 3 bases; nucleotides outside the gene matches: 8. CDR1 is SGHTA and CDR2 is FQGNSA in the germline V gene. The CDR3 has 17 amino acids. CDR3 nucleotides: TGTGCCAGCAGCTTAGCGGTGGGTAGCGGGGGGTTCTACGAGCAGTACTTC. As protein: CASSLAVGSGGFYEQYF.

This chain links TRBV5-8 with TRBJ1-1; D gene ambiguous. V was cut by 1 base and J by 1 base, with 11 bases left in between. Germline CDR1 reads SGHTS; CDR2 reads YDEGEE. The CDR3 extends over 15 amino acids. The CDR3 DNA reads TGTGCCAGCAGCTTGTTTGGGAGGCCGAACACTGAAGCTTTCTTT. It specifies CASSLFGRPNTEAFF.

This chain joins TRBV6-5 and TRBJ1-3; TRBD1 might be the D (5 bases). Germline V gene lookup returns CDR1 MNHEY and CDR2 SVGAGI. This CDR3 comprises 14 residues. The ends were cut back, 6 bases at V and 0 bases at J, with 9 bases in the middle. The CDR3 region is CASRKTASGNTIYF. CDR3 DNA sequence: TGTGCCAGCAGAAAGACAGCCTCTGGAAACACCATATATTTT.

This clone was counted once. V and J are TRBV7-6 and TRBJ1-4, with TRBD1 matching 9 bases. The CDR3 totals 15 residues. V lost 1 base to trimming and J lost 5 bases; unmatched junction nucleotides: 2. In germline, CDR1 is SGHVS, CDR2 FNYEAQ. CDR3: CASSLVGTGNEKLFF. DNA for the CDR3: TGTGCCAGCAGCTTAGTGGGGACAGGGAATGAAAAACTGTTTTTT.

This clone was detected once. This rearrangement joins TRBV2 to TRBJ2-7; 12 bases agree with TRBD2. The CDR3 runs to 14 residues. The trim removed 6 bases at V and 0 bases at J, leaving 0 bases unmatched. Germline V gene data show CDR1 as SNHLY and CDR2 as FYNNEI. The CDR3 DNA follows: TGTGCCAGCAGGGGACTAGCGGGCTCCTACGAGCAGTACTTC. Amino acids: CASRGLAGSYEQYF.

About this clone itself: Compared with germline, one end of the junction differs, possibly owing to a read error. The chain has TRBV7-9 and TRBJ2-7; 9 nucleotides agree with TRBD1. CDR3 length: 14 residues. CDR1 SEHNR and CDR2 FQNEAQ come from the germline V gene (reference sequence). CDR3 in DNA: TGTGCCAGCAGCTTTTCTCAGTCCGGACAGGGGCTAAACTTC. This encodes CASSFSQSGQGLNF. The complete variable domain, with remaining parts taken from reference TRBV7-9 and TRBJ2-7, reads DTGVSQNPRHKITKRGQNVTFRCDPISEHNRLYWYRQTLGQGPEFLTYFQNEAQLEKSRLLSDRFSAERPKGSFSTLEIQRTEQGDSAMYLCASSFSQSGQGLNFGPGTRLTVT.

This rearrangement joins TRBV6-5 to TRBJ1-1, with 7 nucleotides matching TRBD1. The germline V gene has CDR1 MNHEY and CDR2 SVGAGI. This CDR3 has 15 residues. J gave up 7 bases and V 4 bases, and 12 bases lay outside the gene matches. CDR3 protein: CASSFIEGARGEAFF. The CDR3 coding sequence is TGTGCCAGCAGTTTTATAGAGGGGGCGCGCGGTGAAGCTTTCTTT.

The chain links TRBV2 to TRBJ1-2, with 7 bases aligning to TRBD1. Germline V lookup: CDR1 SNHLY, CDR2 FYNNEI. After removal of 5 bases from V and 5 bases from J, the junction contained 14 bases not matched to a gene. This CDR3 is built from 16 residues. This CDR3 is CASSKDRDWSLYGYTF. The CDR3 nucleotides read TGTGCCAGCAGTAAAGACAGGGATTGGTCTTTGTATGGCTACACCTTC.

The chain carries TRBV11-2 and TRBJ2-5; no reliable D call. There are 19 residues in the CDR3. Between the trimmed V and J ends, which lost 0 bases and 2 bases, there was a span of 22 bases. The V gene's germline CDR1 is SGHAT and CDR2 FQNNGV. CDR3 protein: CASSLEPPLGLSRQETQYF. CDR3 sequence (DNA): TGTGCCAGCAGCTTAGAACCCCCGCTTGGCCTTTCCAGACAAGAGACCCAGTACTTC.

The CDR3 loop reads CASSSRGGAEAFF. In DNA, the CDR3 is TGTGCCAGCAGCTCAAGGGGGGGGGCTGAAGCTTTCTTT. The chain employs TRBV7-2 and TRBJ1-1; D is perhaps TRBD1 (6 bases). CDR1 and CDR2 (germline): SGHTA, FQGNSA. Trimming shortened V by 4 bases and J by 6 bases, and 12 bases separated the two germline ends. The CDR3 consists of 13 residues.

This chain uses TRBV10-3 with TRBJ1-2, with D hard to call. CDR3 length equals 16 residues. V lost 5 bases and J 0 bases, leaving 16 bases between the germline ends. Germline-derived CDR1 and CDR2 are ENHRY and SYGVKD. CDR3 sequence: CAISKPGGTANYGYTF. In DNA form, the CDR3 reads TGTGCCATCAGTAAGCCCGGAGGTACAGCTAACTATGGCTACACCTTC.

The rearrangement uses TRBV5-1 and TRBJ1-1; D perhaps matches TRBD1 (5 bases). Germline CDR1 SGHRS, CDR2 YFSETQ. The CDR3 sequence is 14 residues long. The V end lost 7 bases, the J end lost 4 bases, and 17 bases lay between the germline ends. CDR3 nucleotides: TGCGCCAGCGGAGGGGTTGTGTTCGGCACTGAAGCTTTCTTT. Its protein product is CASGGVVFGTEAFF.

V usage is TRBV29-1 and J usage is TRBJ2-7; 7 bases line up with TRBD2. Germline trimming cut 1 base from V and 0 bases from J; bases unmatched to any gene: 6. There are 15 residues in the CDR3. Looked up from germline, CDR1 is SQVTM and CDR2 is ANQGSEA. The CDR3 is CSVEAPSGSSYEQYF. The CDR3 bases are TGCAGCGTTGAAGCGCCTAGCGGTAGCTCCTACGAGCAGTACTTC.

This clone appeared once. V and J are TRBV19 and TRBJ1-5; TRBD1 aligns across 9 bases. The CDR3 totals 16 residues. Germline lookup yields CDR1 LNHDA and CDR2 SQIVND (reference sequence). V was pared by 6 bases and J by 6 bases, with 12 bases of the junction left unmatched. The CDR3 protein is CASSSGQGIGFQPQHF. DNA for the CDR3: TGTGCCAGTAGCAGCGGACAGGGGATAGGATTTCAGCCCCAGCATTTT.

J is TRBJ2-1 and V is TRBV11-3, with 13 bases aligning to TRBD2. Trimming cost V 5 bases and J 9 bases; bases outside gene matches: 10. The CDR3 runs 16 residues. CDR1 and CDR2 from the germline V gene are SGHNT and YENEEA. The CDR3, as DNA: TGTGCCAGCAGCCTCCGGACTAGCGGGAGAATGGGTGAGCAGTTCTTC. The encoded protein is CASSLRTSGRMGEQFF.

The chain links TRBV29-1 to TRBJ1-1, with TRBD1 identical over 8 bases. The germline CDR1 and CDR2 sequences are SQVTM and ANQGSEA. The CDR3 has 17 amino acids. Trimming took 5 bases from V and 5 from J; bases not matched to a gene: 19. The CDR3 DNA reads TGCAGCGTTTTAGGGGGGATTCAGGGGGCCCCGGGTACTGAAGCTTTCTTT. This translates into CSVLGGIQGAPGTEAFF.